One and the same sample provided the 15 T cell receptor beta chains below, sequenced in a study of CD8+ T cells in alopecia areata. Isolated RNA was reverse transcribed into cDNA used as the sequencing template. Profiling relied on immunoSEQ multiplex PCR, and the TCRdb table lists in-frame clones only, not all of them. Altogether 110,000 or so clones are present, 50% to 70% being singletons, with the ten largest covering 20% to 30%. What was sequenced was NKG2D-low CD8+ T cells sorted from blood. All receptors come from a human donor with alopecia areata.

The V and J genes are TRBV27 and TRBJ2-7, with D tentatively TRBD1 or TRBD2 (5 bases each). Germline V gene lookup returns CDR1 MNHEY and CDR2 SMNVEV (reference sequence). CDR3 size: 16 residues. Trimming pared 5 bases from V and 6 bases from J, leaving 23 bases between. CDR3 in amino acids: CASSLLAGTLMFEQYF. The CDR3 DNA is TGTGCCAGCAGTCTACTTGCCGGGACGCTAATGTTCGAGCAGTACTTC.

The rearrangement uses TRBV27 and TRBJ2-7; TRBD1 is a possible D gene (6 bases). V lost 4 bases to trimming and J lost 7 bases, with 14 bases between them. Looked up from germline, CDR1 is MNHEY and CDR2 is SMNVEV (reference sequence). CDR3 size: 13 residues. CDR3 region: CASSSLTGLEQYF. Written as DNA, the CDR3 is TGTGCCAGCAGTTCCCTGACAGGCCTGGAGCAGTACTTC.

This clone has more than one count but fewer than ten. This chain uses TRBV4-1 with TRBJ2-3; 9 bases are shared with TRBD2. The germline V gene encodes CDR1 MGHRA and CDR2 YSYEKL. V trimming: 5 bases; J trimming: 6 bases; junction bases outside the gene matches: 15. CDR3 size: 17 residues. In DNA form, the CDR3 reads TGCGCCAGCAGCGATACTAGCGGGTCTCTAACGAGGGATACGCAGTATTTT. Its translation: CASSDTSGSLTRDTQYF.

This chain's CDR3 is CASSKQSYNEQFF. The DNA of the CDR3 is TGTGCCAGCAGTAAACAATCCTACAATGAGCAGTTCTTC. The V and J genes are TRBV25-1 and TRBJ2-1; D not resolved. Looked up from germline, CDR1 is MGHDK and CDR2 is SYGVNS. The CDR3 has 13 residues. Trimming removed 5 bases at V and 1 base at J, with 6 bases between. Complete variable domain (other parts from reference TRBV25-1 and TRBJ2-1): EADIYQTPRYLVIGTGKKITLECSQTMGHDKMYWYQQDPGMELHLIHYSYGVNSTEKGDLSSESTVSRIRTEHFPLTLESARPSHTSQYLCASSKQSYNEQFFGPGTRLTVL.

The chain recombines TRBV7-9 with TRBJ1-1; D not resolved. The germline V gene encodes CDR1 SEHNR and CDR2 FQNEAQ (reference sequence). The V end lost 2 bases, the J end lost 6 bases, and 7 bases lay between the germline ends. The CDR3 contains 12 residues. This chain's CDR3 is CASSLMSPEAFF. CDR3 in DNA: TGTGCCAGCAGCTTAATGAGCCCTGAAGCTTTCTTT.

This rearrangement joins TRBV4-1 to TRBJ1-1; D gene ambiguous. The CDR3 consists of 16 residues. In germline, CDR1 is MGHRA, CDR2 YSYEKL. V was clipped by 0 bases and J by 6 bases, with 17 bases between them. The CDR3 spells CASSQDLGLLRAEAFF. The CDR3, as DNA: TGCGCCAGCAGCCAAGATCTCGGCCTCCTGAGGGCTGAAGCTTTCTTT.

The V gene is TRBV25-1, the J gene TRBJ1-1, with D hard to call. The ends were cut back, 4 bases at V and 6 bases at J, with 6 bases in the middle. Germline CDR1 reads MGHDK; CDR2 reads SYGVNS. This CDR3 is 11 amino acids long. CDR3 sequence (DNA): TGTGCCAGCAGTGCTAAGGCTGAAGCTTTCTTT. Protein product: CASSAKAEAFF.

V and J are TRBV29-1 and TRBJ1-2; no reliable D call. This CDR3 contains 11 residues. Germline V gene sequence: CDR1 SQVTM, CDR2 ANQGSEA. V was shortened by 6 bases and J by 4 bases, with 9 bases between the two germline ends. The DNA of the CDR3 is TGCAGCGTCCCGAAGGGCTATGGCTACACCTTC. This sequence encodes CSVPKGYGYTF.

This clone was observed once. The chain couples TRBV29-1 to TRBJ1-3, with 7 bases matching TRBD1. V shed 4 bases, J shed 2 bases, and the junction held 5 bases outside the gene matches. The CDR3 totals 14 residues. The germline V gene encodes CDR1 SQVTM and CDR2 ANQGSEA. CDR3: CSVVAQGTGNTIYF. As DNA, the CDR3 is TGCAGCGTTGTAGCACAGGGGACTGGAAACACCATATATTTT.

A few counts support this clone. The rearrangement links TRBV19 to TRBJ2-1; 7 bases line up with TRBD2. Germline V gene sequence: CDR1 LNHDA, CDR2 SQIVND (reference sequence). V dropped 3 bases and J dropped 7; count of bases not matched to a gene: 6. The CDR3 sequence is 14 residues long. CDR3 protein: CASSIAGELNEQFF. DNA for the CDR3: TGTGCCAGTAGTATTGCGGGAGAGCTGAATGAGCAGTTCTTC. Together with reference TRBV19 and TRBJ2-1, the CDR3 gives the full variable domain: DGGITQSPKYLFRKEGQNVTLSCEQNLNHDAMYWYRQDPGQGLRLIYYSQIVNDFQKGDIAEGYSVSREKKESFPLTVTSAQKNPTAFYLCASSIAGELNEQFFGPGTRLTVL.

This chain joins TRBV7-9 and TRBJ1-2; D is uncertain. CDR3 length: 16 amino acids. The germline CDR1 and CDR2 sequences are SEHNR and FQNEAQ (reference sequence). The germline V and J ends were trimmed by 1 base and 1 base, with 13 bases remaining between them. The CDR3 coding sequence is TGTGCCAGCAGCTTAGTCAACTCTCCTATTAACTATGGCTACACCTTC. This sequence encodes CASSLVNSPINYGYTF.

This clone has just a few counts. The CDR3 protein is CAWSVGQGDHEQYF. For the CDR3, the DNA is TGTGCCTGGAGTGTAGGCCAGGGGGACCACGAGCAGTACTTC. The chain is built from TRBV30 and TRBJ2-7; 7 bases agree with TRBD1. This CDR3 is built from 14 residues. J lost 5 bases, V lost 0 bases, and 7 bases had no gene match. Per the germline V gene, CDR1 is GTSNPN and CDR2 is SVGIG (reference sequence). Combining the CDR3 with reference TRBV30 and TRBJ2-7 gives the whole variable domain SQTIHQWPATLVQPVGSPLSLECTVEGTSNPNLYWYRQAAGRGLQLLFYSVGIGQISSEVPQNLSASRPQDRQFILSSKKLLLSDSGFYLCAWSVGQGDHEQYFGPGTRLTVT.

The chain carries TRBV29-1 and TRBJ2-1; TRBD2 is a possible D gene (6 bases). Germline CDR1 and CDR2: SQVTM and ANQGSEA. The CDR3 is 10 residues long. The germline V and J ends were trimmed by 4 bases and 9 bases, with 7 bases remaining between them. CDR3 region: CSVATSEQFF. DNA of the CDR3: TGCAGCGTTGCGACTAGTGAGCAGTTCTTC.

This sequence joins TRBV4-3 and TRBJ1-2, with 9 positions matching TRBD1. Germline V CDR1 and CDR2: LGHNA, YSLEER. This CDR3 contains 16 residues. V lost 8 bases, J lost 3 bases, and 13 bases stayed unmatched. The CDR3 is CASQAKLTGGDYGYTF. The CDR3, as DNA: TGCGCCAGCCAAGCCAAATTAACAGGGGGCGACTATGGCTACACCTTC.

The J gene is TRBJ2-2, the V gene TRBV7-3; D gene unclear. Trimming removed 8 bases from V and 4 bases from J, with 8 bases in between. CDR3 length equals 12 residues. Germline V CDR1 and CDR2: SGHTA, FQGTGA. In DNA form, the CDR3 reads TGTGCCAGCGGATTGGGCACCGGGGAGCTGTTTTTT. This sequence encodes CASGLGTGELFF.